This TCR beta chain emerged from a study of shared clonotypes between healthy human individuals. On the study more broadly: For every donor, three CD4 naive, three CD4 memory, two CD8 naive and one CD8 memory plates were used. Study findings and constraints: Only a few donors were included, so the genetic and exposure-history diversity represented was limited.

Comment on this clone: What it binds is not known.

V gave up 5 bases and J gave up 7 bases, with 21 bases separating them. This CDR3 spans 15 amino acids. Germline CDR1 reads SGHNT; CDR2 reads YENEEA. The assay used deep level. Profiled with immunoSEQ multiplex PCR; TCRdb holds only in-frame clones, not every one. This sample has about 2.2 million clones, with 90% to 95% found just once. CD45RO negativity and positive selection for CCR7 defined naive CD8 cells, a population that excluded terminally differentiated effector memory CD45RA+ cells. The sample taken for sequencing was naive CD8+ T cells from PBMCs. The chain is built from TRBV11-3 and TRBJ2-7, with a possible D match to TRBD2 (6 bases). The sequence was collected from a man aged 18 to 29 in good health. Some clones in this sample may be carry-over from other donors' samples. The CDR3 is CASSDRLARAGEQYF. In DNA, the CDR3 is TGTGCCAGCAGCGACCGTTTGGCGCGGGCGGGGGAGCAGTACTTC.